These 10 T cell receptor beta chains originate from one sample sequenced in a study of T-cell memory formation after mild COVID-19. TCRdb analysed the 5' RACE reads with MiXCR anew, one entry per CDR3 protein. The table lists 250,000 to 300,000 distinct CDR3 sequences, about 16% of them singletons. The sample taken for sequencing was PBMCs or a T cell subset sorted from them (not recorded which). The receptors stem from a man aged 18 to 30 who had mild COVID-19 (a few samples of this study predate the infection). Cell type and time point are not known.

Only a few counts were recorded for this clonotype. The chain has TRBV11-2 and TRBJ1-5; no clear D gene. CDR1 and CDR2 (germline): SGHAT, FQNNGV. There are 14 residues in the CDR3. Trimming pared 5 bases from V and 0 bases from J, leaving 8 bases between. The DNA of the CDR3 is TGTGCCAGCAGCCTCACACATAGCAATCAGCCCCAGCATTTT. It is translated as CASSLTHSNQPQHF.

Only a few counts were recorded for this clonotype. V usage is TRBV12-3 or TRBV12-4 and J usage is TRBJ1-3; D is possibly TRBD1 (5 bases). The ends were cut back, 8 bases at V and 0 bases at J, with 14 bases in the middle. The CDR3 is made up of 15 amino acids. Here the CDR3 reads CASPGRGYSGNTIYF. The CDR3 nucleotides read TGTGCCAGCCCGGGGAGGGGCTACTCTGGAAACACCATATATTTT.

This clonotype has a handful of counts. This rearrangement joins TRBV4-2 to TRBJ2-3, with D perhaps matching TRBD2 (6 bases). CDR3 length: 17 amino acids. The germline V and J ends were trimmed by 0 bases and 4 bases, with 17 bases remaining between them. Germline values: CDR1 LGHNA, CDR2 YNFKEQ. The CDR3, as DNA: TGTGCCAGCAGCCAAGACCCAGGGTGGGGGGTGGCAGATACGCAGTATTTT. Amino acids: CASSQDPGWGVADTQYF.

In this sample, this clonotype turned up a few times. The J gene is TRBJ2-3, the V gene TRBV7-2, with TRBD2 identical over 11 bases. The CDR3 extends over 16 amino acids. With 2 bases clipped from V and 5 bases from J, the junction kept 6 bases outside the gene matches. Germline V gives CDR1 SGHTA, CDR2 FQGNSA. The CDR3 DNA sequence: TGTGCCAGCAGCTTAATAGCGGGGGGGCCCGGAGATACGCAGTATTTT. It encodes CASSLIAGGPGDTQYF.

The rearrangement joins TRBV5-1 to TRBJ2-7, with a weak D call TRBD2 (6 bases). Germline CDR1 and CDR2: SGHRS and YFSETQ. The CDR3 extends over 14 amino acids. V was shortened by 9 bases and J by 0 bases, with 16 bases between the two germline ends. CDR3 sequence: CAKSYRDFSYEQYV. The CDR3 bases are TGCGCCAAATCATACCGGGACTTCTCCTACGAGCAGTACGTC.

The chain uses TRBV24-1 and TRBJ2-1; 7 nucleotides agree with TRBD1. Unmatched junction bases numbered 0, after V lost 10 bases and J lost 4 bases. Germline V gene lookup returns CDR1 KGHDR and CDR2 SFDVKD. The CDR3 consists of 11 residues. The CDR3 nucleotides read TGTGCCACGGGACAGTACAATGAGCAGTTCTTC. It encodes CATGQYNEQFF.

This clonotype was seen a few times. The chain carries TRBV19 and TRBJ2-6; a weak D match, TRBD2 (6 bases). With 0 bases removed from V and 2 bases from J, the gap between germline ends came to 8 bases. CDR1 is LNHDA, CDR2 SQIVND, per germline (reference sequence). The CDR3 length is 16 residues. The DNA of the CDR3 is TGTGCCAGTAGTATAGAGGGGAGGCCTGGGGCCAACGTCCTGACTTTC. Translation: CASSIEGRPGANVLTF.

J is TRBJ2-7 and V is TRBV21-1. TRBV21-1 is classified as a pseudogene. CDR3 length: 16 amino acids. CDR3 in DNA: TGTGCCAGCACCAAGGGGTCAGAACTACTATCCTACGAGCAGTACGTC. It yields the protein CASTKGSELLSYEQYV.

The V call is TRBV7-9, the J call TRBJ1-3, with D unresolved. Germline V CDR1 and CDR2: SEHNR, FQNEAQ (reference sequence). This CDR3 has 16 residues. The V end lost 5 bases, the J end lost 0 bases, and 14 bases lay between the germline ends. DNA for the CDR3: TGTGCCAGCAGCCCCAATACTAGACACTCTGGAAACACCATATATTTT. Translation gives CASSPNTRHSGNTIYF.

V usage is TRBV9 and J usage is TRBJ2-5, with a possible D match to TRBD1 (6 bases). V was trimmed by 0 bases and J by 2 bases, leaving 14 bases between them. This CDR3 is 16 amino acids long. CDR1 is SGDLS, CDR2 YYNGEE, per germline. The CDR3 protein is CASSVGISGHQETQYF. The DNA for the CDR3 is TGTGCCAGCAGCGTAGGGATTTCGGGACATCAAGAGACCCAGTACTTC.